This T cell receptor beta chain came from a study of cytomegalovirus exposure and HLA in healthy donors. About this clone: Antigen: not known.

Study-level findings and limits: Specific recognition of CMV antigens was confirmed in vitro for three chains (all CMV-associated). According to a subsequent analysis, TCR clusters identified in the first cohort showed a tendency to co-occur across the approximately 130 validation repertoires.

The protocol was immunoSEQ multiplex PCR, while the TCRdb copy is restricted to in-frame clones and leaves out a portion. The table shows under 200,000 clones, with 85% to 90% occurring only once. This CDR3 has 20 residues. The TCR was taken from a young man in good health and CMV-seropositive. V is TRBV21-1 and J is TRBJ2-5; TRBD2 is taken as the D call from the table, unchecked against the DNA. TRBV21-1 is a pseudogene segment. The sequenced material came from PBMCs. The CDR3 is CASSKEVLAGTSGKQETQYF. The CDR3 nucleotides read TGTGCCAGCAGCAAAGAGGTATTGGCAGGGACTAGCGGGAAACAAGAGACCCAGTACTTC.